In this sample, the clone carrying this T cell receptor beta chain turned up a few times. Its antigen is as yet unknown. Using its own MiXCR run on the 5' RACE reads, TCRdb lists one record per CDR3 protein. The repertoire holds under 500,000 distinct CDR3 sequences, with about 19% as singletons. This specimen comes from a study of T cells after yellow fever vaccination. Overall study results and limits: Abundant contaminating clonotypes from the bulk population could appear in FACS-sorted repertoires.

This CDR3 has 16 residues. CDR1 is SGHRS and CDR2 is YFSETQ in the germline V gene. Trimming shortened V by 4 bases and J by 6 bases, and 17 bases separated the two germline ends. This clonotype was sampled from a man aged 18 to 29 who received the YFV17D yellow fever vaccine. The chain links TRBV5-1 to TRBJ1-6; D gene ambiguous. Material: PBMCs, obtained before the yellow fever booster vaccination. The CDR3 region has the DNA TGCGCCAGCAGCCCCGGGCCCGCCAACCTTAATTCACCCCTCCACTTT. This codes for CASSPGPANLNSPLHF.